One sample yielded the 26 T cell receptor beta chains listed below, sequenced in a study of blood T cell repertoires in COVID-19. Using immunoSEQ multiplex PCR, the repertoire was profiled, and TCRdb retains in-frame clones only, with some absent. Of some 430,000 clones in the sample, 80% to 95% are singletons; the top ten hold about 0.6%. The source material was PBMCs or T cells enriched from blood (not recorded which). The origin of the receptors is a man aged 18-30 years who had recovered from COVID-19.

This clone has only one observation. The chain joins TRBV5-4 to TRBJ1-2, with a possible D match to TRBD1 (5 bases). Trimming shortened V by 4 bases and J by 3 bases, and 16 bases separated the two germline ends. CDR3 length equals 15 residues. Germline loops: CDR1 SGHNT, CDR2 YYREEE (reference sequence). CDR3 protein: CASSLMEDSHYGYTF. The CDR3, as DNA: TGTGCCAGCAGCCTGATGGAAGACAGCCACTATGGCTACACCTTC.

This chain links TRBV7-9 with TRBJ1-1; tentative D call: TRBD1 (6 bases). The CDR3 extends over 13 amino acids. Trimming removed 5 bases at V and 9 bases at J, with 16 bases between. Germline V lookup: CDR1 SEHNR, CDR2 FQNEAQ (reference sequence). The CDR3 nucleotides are TGTGCCAGCAGCGACCCCTTGGACAGACAAGCTTTCTTT. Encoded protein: CASSDPLDRQAFF. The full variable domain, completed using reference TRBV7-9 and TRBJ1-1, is DTGVSQNPRHKITKRGQNVTFRCDPISEHNRLYWYRQTLGQGPEFLTYFQNEAQLEKSRLLSDRFSAERPKGSFSTLEIQRTEQGDSAMYLCASSDPLDRQAFFGQGTRLTVV.

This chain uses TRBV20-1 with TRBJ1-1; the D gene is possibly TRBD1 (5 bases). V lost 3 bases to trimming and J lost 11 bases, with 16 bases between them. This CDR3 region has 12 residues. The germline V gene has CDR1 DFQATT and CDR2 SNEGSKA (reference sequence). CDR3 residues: CSASPGGNSAFF. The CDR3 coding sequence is TGCAGTGCTAGTCCCGGGGGGAATTCGGCTTTCTTT.

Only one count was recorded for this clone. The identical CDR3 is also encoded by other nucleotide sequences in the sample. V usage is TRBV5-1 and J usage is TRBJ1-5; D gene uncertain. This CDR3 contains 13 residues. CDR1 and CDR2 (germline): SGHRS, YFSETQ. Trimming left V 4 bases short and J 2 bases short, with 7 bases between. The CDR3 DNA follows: TGCGCCAGCAGCCCCGGAGGCAATCAGCCCCAGCATTTT. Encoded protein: CASSPGGNQPQHF.

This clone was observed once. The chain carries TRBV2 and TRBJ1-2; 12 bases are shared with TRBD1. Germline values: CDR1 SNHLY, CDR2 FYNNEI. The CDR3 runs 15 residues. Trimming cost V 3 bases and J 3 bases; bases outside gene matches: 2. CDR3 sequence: CASSEGQGAYYGYTF. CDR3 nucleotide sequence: TGTGCCAGCAGTGAGGGACAGGGGGCCTACTATGGCTACACCTTC.

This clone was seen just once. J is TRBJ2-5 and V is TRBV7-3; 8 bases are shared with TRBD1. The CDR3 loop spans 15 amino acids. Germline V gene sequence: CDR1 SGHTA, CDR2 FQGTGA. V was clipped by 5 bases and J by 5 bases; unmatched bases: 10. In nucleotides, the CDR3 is TGTGCCAGCAGCCCAGGGGGCGGAGGTGGGGAGACCCAGTACTTC. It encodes CASSPGGGGGETQYF.

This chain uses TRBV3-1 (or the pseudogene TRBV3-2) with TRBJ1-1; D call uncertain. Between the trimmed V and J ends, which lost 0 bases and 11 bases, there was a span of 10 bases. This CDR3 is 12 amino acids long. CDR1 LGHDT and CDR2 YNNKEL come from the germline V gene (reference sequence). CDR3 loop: CASSQDRRPAFF. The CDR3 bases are TGTGCCAGCAGCCAAGACAGGCGTCCCGCTTTCTTT.

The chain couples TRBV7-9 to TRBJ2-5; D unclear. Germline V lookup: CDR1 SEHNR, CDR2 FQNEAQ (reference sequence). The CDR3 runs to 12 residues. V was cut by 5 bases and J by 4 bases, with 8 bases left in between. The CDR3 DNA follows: TGTGCCAGCAGCCCCCTCGGAGAGACCCAGTACTTC. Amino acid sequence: CASSPLGETQYF.

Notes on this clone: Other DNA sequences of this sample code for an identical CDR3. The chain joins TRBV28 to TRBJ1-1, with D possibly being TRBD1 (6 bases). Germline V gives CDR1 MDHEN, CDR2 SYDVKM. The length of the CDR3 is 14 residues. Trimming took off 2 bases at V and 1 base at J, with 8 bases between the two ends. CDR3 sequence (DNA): TGTGCCAGCAGTTTACCGACAGGGAACACTGAAGCTTTCTTT. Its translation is CASSLPTGNTEAFF.

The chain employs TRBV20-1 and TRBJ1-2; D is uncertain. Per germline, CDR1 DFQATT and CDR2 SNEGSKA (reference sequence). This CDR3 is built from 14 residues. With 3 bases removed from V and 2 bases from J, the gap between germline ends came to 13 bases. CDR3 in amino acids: CSASGEWENYGYTF. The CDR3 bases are TGCAGTGCTAGTGGCGAATGGGAGAACTATGGCTACACCTTC.

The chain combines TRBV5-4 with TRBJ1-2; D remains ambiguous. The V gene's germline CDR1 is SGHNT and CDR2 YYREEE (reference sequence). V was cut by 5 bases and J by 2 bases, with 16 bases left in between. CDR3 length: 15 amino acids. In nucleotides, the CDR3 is TGTGCCAGCAGAAGGGTCCTTTCGGGGAACTATGGCTACACCTTC. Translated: CASRRVLSGNYGYTF. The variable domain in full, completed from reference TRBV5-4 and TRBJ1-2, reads ETGVTQSPTHLIKTRGQQVTLRCSSQSGHNTVSWYQQALGQGPQFIFQYYREEENGRGNFPPRFSGLQFPNYSSELNVNALELDDSALYLCASRRVLSGNYGYTFGSGTRLTVV.

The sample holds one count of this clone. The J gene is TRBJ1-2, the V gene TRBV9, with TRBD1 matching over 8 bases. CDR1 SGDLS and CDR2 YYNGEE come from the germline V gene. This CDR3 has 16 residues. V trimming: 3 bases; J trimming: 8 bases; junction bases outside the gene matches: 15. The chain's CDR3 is CASSDGDGQGKWGYTF. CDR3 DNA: TGTGCCAGCAGCGATGGAGACGGACAGGGAAAGTGGGGCTACACCTTC.

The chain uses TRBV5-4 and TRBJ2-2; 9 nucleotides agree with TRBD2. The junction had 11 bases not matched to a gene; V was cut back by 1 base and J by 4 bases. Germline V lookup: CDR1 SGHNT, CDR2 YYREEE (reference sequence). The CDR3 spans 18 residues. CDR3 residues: CASSLRMGREGRTGELFF. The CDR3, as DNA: TGTGCCAGCAGCTTGAGAATGGGGCGGGAGGGCCGCACCGGGGAGCTGTTTTTT.

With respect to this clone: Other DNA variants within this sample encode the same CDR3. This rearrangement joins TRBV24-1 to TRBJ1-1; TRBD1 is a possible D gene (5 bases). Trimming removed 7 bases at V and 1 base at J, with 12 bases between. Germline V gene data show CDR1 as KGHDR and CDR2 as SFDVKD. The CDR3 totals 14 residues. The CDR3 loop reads CATRGGRENTEAFF. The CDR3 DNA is TGTGCCACCAGGGGGGGGAGAGAGAACACTGAAGCTTTCTTT.

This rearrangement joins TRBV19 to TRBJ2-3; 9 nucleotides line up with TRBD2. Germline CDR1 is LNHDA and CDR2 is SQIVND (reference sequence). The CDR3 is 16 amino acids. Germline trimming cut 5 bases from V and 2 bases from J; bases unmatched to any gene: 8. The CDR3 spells CASSLPLAGTTDTQYF. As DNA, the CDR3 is TGTGCCAGTAGTCTCCCGCTAGCGGGGACCACAGATACGCAGTATTTT.

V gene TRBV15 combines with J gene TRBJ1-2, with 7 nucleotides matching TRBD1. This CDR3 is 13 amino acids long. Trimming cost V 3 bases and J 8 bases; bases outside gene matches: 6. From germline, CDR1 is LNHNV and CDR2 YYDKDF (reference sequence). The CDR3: CATSRAGGLGYTF. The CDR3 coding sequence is TGTGCCACCAGCAGGGCAGGGGGTTTGGGCTACACCTTC.

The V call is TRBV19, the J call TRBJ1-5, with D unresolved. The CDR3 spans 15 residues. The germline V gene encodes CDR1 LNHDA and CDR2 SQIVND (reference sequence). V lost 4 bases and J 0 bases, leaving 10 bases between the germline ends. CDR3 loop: CASSTRGDSNQPQHF. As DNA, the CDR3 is TGTGCCAGTAGTACTCGAGGAGATAGCAATCAGCCCCAGCATTTT.

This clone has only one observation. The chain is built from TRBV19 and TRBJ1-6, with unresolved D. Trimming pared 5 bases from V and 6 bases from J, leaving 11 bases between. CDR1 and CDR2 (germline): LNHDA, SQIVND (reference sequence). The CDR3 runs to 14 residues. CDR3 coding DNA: TGTGCCAGTAGTTTCTCCCGGGGTAATTCACCCCTCCACTTT. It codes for CASSFSRGNSPLHF.

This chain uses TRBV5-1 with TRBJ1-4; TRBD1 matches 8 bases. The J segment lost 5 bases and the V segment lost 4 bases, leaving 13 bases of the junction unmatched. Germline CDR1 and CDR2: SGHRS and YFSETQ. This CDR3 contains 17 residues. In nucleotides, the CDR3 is TGCGCCAGCAGCGGTGGGACAGGCCAGAACTCAAATGAAAAACTGTTTTTT. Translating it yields CASSGGTGQNSNEKLFF.

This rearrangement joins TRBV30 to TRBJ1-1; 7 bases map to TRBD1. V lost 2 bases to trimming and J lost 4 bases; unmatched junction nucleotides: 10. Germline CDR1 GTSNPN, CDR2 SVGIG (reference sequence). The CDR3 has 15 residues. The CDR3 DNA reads TGTGCCTGGAGTAGGACAGGTCGTGGTCCCACTGAAGCTTTCTTT. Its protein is CAWSRTGRGPTEAFF.

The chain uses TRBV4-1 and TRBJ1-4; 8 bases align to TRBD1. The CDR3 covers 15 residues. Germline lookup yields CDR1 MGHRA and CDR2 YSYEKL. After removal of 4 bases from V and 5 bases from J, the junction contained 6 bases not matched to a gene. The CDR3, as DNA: TGCGCCAGCAGCCCTACCACAGGGGGGAATGAAAAACTGTTTTTT. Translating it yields CASSPTTGGNEKLFF.

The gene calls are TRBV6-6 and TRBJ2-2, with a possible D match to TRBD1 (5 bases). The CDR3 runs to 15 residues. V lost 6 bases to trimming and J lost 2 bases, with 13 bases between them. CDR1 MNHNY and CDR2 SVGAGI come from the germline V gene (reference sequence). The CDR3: CASSPLRTNTGELFF. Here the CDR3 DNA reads TGTGCCAGCAGCCCTTTGCGGACAAACACCGGGGAGCTGTTTTTT.

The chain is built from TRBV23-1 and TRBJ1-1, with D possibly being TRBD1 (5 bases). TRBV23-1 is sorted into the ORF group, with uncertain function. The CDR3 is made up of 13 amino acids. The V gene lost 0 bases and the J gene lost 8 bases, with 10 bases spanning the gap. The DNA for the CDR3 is TGCGCCAGCAGTCAATCAGAAGGGGTCGAAGCTTTCTTT. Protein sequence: CASSQSEGVEAFF.

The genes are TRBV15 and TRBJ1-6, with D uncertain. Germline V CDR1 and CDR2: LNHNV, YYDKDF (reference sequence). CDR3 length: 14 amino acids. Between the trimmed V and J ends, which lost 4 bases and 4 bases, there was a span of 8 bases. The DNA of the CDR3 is TGTGCCACCAGCATTCGCCGGTATAATTCACCCCTCCACTTT. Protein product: CATSIRRYNSPLHF.

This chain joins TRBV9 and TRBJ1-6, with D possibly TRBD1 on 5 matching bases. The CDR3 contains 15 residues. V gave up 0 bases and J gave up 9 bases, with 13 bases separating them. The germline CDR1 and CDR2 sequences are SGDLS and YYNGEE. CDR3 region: CASSVEDTRRSPLHF. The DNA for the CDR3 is TGTGCCAGCAGCGTAGAGGACACCCGTCGTTCACCCCTCCACTTT.

The CDR3 DNA sequence: TGTGCCTGGAGTCAGACAGGGCACGAGCAGTACTTC. It is translated as CAWSQTGHEQYF. The V and J genes are TRBV30 and TRBJ2-7; 7 nucleotides match TRBD1. The CDR3 covers 12 residues. The V segment lost 2 bases and the J segment 5 bases; nucleotides outside the gene matches: 3. Germline CDR1 is GTSNPN and CDR2 is SVGIG (reference sequence).